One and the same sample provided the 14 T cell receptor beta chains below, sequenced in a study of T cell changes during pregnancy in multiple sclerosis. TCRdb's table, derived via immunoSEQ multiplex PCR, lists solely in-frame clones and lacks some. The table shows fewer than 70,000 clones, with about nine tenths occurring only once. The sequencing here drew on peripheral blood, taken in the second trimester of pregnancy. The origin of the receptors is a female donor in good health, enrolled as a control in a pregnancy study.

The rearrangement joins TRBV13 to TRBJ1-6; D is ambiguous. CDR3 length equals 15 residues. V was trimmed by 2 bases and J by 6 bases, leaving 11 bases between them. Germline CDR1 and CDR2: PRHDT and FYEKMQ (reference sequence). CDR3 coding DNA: TGTGCCAGCAGCTTAATGGAGGAACTTAATTCACCCCTCCACTTT. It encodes CASSLMEELNSPLHF.

As DNA, the CDR3 is TGTGCCAGCTCACCATGGGCAGGGCCTGGCTACACCTTC. It is translated as CASSPWAGPGYTF. The V gene is TRBV18, the J gene TRBJ1-2; the D gene is possibly TRBD1 (5 bases). V was shortened by 2 bases and J by 7 bases, with 11 bases between the two germline ends. This CDR3 region has 13 residues. Germline lookup yields CDR1 KGHSH and CDR2 LQKENI. Supplemented by reference TRBV18 and TRBJ1-2, the full variable domain reads NAGVMQNPRHLVRRRGQEARLRCSPMKGHSHVYWYRQLPEEGLKFMVYLQKENIIDESGMPKERFSAEFPKEGPSILRIQQVVRGDSAAYFCASSPWAGPGYTFGSGTRLTVV.

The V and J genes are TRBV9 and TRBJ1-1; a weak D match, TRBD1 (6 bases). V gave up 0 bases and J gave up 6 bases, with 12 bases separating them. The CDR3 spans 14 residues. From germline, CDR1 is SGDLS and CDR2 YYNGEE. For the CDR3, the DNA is TGTGCCAGCAGCGTAGGTGGGGGGGCCTCTGAAGCTTTCTTT. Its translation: CASSVGGGASEAFF.

The CDR3 here is CAISSEAGSGETQYF. In nucleotides, the CDR3 is TGTGCCATCAGTTCCGAAGCGGGATCGGGGGAGACCCAGTACTTC. The rearrangement uses TRBV10-3 and TRBJ2-5; 7 positions agree with TRBD2. J was trimmed by 5 bases and V by 5 bases; bases with no gene match: 11. Per the germline V gene, CDR1 is ENHRY and CDR2 is SYGVKD. This CDR3 has 15 amino acids.

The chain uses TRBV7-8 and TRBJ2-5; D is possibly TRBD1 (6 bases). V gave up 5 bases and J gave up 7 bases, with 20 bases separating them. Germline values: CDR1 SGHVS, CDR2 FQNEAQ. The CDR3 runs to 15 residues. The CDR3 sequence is CASSGRGTLQPTQYF. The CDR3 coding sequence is TGTGCCAGCAGCGGGCGTGGGACACTACAACCGACCCAGTACTTC.

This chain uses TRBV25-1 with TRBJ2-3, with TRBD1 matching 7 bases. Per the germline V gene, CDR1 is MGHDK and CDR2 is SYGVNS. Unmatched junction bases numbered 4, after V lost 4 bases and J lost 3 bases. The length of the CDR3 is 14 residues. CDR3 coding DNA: TGTGCCAGCAGTGGAGAGACAGGGACAGATACGCAGTATTTT. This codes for CASSGETGTDTQYF.

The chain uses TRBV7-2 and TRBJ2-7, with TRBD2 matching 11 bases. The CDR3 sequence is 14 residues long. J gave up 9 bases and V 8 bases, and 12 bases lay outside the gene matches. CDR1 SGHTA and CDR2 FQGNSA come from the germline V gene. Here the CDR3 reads CASCLQGLAAGQYF. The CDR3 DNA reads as TGTGCCAGCTGCCTTCAGGGACTAGCGGCGGGGCAGTACTTC.

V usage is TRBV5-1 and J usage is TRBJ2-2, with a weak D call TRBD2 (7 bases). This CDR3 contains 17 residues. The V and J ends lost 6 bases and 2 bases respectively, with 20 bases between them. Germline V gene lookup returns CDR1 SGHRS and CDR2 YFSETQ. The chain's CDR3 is CASTHRGALPNTGELFF. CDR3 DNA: TGCGCCAGCACCCACCGGGGGGCCCTACCAAACACCGGGGAGCTGTTTTTT.

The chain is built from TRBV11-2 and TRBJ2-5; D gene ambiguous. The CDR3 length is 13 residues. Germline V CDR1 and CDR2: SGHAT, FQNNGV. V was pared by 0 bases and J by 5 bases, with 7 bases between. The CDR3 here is CASSLDQEETQYF. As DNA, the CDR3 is TGTGCCAGCAGCTTAGATCAAGAGGAGACCCAGTACTTC.

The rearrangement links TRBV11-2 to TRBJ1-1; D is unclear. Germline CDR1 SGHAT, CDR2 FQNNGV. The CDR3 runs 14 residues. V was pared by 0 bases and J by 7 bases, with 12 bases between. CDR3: CASSLDRREVEAFF. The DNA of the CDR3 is TGTGCCAGCAGCTTAGATCGGCGGGAAGTTGAAGCTTTCTTT.

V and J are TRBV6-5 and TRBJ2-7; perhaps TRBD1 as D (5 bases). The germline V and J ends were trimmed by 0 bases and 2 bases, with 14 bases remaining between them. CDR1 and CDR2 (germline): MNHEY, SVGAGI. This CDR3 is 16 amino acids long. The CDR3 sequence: CASSYSTQGLTYEQYF. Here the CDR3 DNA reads TGTGCCAGCAGTTACTCGACCCAGGGCTTAACCTACGAGCAGTACTTC.

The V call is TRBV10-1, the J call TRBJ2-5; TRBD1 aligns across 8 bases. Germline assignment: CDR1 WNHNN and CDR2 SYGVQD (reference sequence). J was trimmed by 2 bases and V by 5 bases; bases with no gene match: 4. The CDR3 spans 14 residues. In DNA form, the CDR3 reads TGCGCCAGCAGTCCCGGGACAGGACAAGAGACCCAGTACTTC. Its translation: CASSPGTGQETQYF.

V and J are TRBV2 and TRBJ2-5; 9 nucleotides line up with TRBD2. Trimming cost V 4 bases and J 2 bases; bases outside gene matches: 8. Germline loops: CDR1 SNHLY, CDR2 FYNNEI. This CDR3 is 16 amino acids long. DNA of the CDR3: TGTGCCAGCAGTGTAGGGGCGGGGGGGCTACAAGAGACCCAGTACTTC. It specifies CASSVGAGGLQETQYF.

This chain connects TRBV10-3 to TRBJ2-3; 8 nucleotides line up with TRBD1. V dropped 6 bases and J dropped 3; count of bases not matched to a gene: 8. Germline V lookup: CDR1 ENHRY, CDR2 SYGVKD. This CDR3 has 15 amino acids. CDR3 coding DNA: TGTGCCATCAGGGCCGGACAGGGAGAGACAGATACGCAGTATTTT. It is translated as CAIRAGQGETDTQYF.